This note documents a single T cell receptor beta chain sequence. Its cognate antigen is unknown. The data belong to a study of cytomegalovirus exposure and HLA in healthy donors. Study conclusions and caveats: Relative to equally common others, HLA-associated TCR beta chains showed greater clonal expansion in a later analysis. CMV serostatus stood as the only immune exposure information on hand. Being productive about 87% or about 30% of the time was typical of most TCR beta V segments in an earlier analysis.

Primers: 60 Vbeta forward and 13 Jbeta reverse. Using immunoSEQ multiplex PCR, the repertoire was profiled, and TCRdb retains in-frame clones only, with some absent. This table holds 200,000 to 250,000 clones, about 70% found once. V shed 6 bases and J shed 6 bases, with 19 bases lying between them. The V gene's germline CDR1 is SGDLS and CDR2 YYNGEE. CDR3 length equals 15 residues. This TCR derives from a woman in her thirties in good health and CMV-seronegative. Sequenced: PBMCs. The chain couples TRBV9 to TRBJ2-1; D might be TRBD2 (5 bases). The CDR3 region has the DNA TGTGCCAGCAATCCCGTTAGCAGCGCGGGCAATGAGCAGTTCTTC. It yields the protein CASNPVSSAGNEQFF.